The T cell receptor beta chain described here comes from a study of technical replicates of blood from several donors. Only in-frame clones appear in the TCRdb table, and some are missing; sequencing was by immunoSEQ multiplex PCR. The table lists 10,000 to 15,000 clones, around 79% of them singletons. The V end was cut by 5 bases, the J end by 0 bases, with 10 bases between. CDR1 SGHVS and CDR2 FQNEAQ come from the germline V gene. This CDR3 contains 14 residues. The receptor was derived from a human donor in good health. The rearrangement joins TRBV7-8 to TRBJ2-5, with D tentatively TRBD1 (5 bases). The sequenced sample was PBMCs. The CDR3 DNA is TGTGCCAGCAGCCCCCGACAGAACCAAGAGACCCAGTACTTC. Residues: CASSPRQNQETQYF.